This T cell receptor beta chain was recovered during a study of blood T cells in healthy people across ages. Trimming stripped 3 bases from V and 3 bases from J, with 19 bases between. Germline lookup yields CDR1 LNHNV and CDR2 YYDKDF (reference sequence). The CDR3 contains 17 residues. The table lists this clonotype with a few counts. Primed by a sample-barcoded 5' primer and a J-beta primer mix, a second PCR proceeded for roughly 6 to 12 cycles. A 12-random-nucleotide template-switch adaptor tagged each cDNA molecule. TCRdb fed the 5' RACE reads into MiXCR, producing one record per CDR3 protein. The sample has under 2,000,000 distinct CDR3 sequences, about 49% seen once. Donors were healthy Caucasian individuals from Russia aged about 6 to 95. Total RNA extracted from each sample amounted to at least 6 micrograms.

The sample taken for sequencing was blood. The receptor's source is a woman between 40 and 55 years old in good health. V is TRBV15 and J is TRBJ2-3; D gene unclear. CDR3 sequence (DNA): TGTGCCACCAGCAGTGATTTTATCCCAGATCGAACAGATACGCAGTATTTT. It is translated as CATSSDFIPDRTDTQYF.